The next 22 T cell receptor beta chains were all read from a single sample in a study of molecular identifiers for immune sequencing clone quantification. TCRdb redid the calling of the PCR reads with MiXCR, one entry per CDR3 protein. The sample consists of 65,000 to 70,000 distinct CDR3 sequences, 15% to 20% of them appearing once. Sequenced material: naive CD8+ T cells from blood, with Jurkat cell RNA spiked in. Sample subset: FACS-sorted CD8+CD4-CCR7+CD45RA+ naive T cells. Receptors were obtained from a human donor in good health. Some libraries in this study had Jurkat cell RNA spiked in.

This clonotype has at least ten counts. This chain joins TRBV20-1 and TRBJ2-7; TRBD2 agrees at 7 bases. The CDR3 sequence is 15 residues long. V trimming: 3 bases; J trimming: 2 bases; junction bases outside the gene matches: 10. Per the germline V gene, CDR1 is DFQATT and CDR2 is SNEGSKA (reference sequence). CDR3 protein: CSASPFGEGPYEQYF. The DNA of the CDR3 is TGCAGTGCTAGCCCCTTTGGGGAGGGTCCCTACGAGCAGTACTTC.

This clonotype appeared many times. V gene TRBV6-5 combines with J gene TRBJ1-5; weak D call: TRBD1 (6 bases). The V and J ends lost 2 bases and 5 bases respectively, with 25 bases between them. Per the germline V gene, CDR1 is MNHEY and CDR2 is SVGAGI. The CDR3 spans 19 residues. CDR3 residues: CASSYRQNLTGQKYQPQHF. In DNA form, the CDR3 reads TGTGCCAGCAGTTACCGTCAAAATCTGACAGGCCAGAAGTATCAGCCCCAGCATTTT.

This clonotype was seen at least ten times. The chain combines TRBV21-1 with TRBJ2-1; TRBD2 is the table's D call and was not checked against the DNA. TRBV21-1 is flagged as a pseudogene. This CDR3 has 13 residues. This CDR3 is CASDPPVRNEQFF. The CDR3 DNA is TGTGCCAGTGACCCGCCCGTAAGGAATGAGCAGTTCTTC.

At least ten counts were recorded for this clonotype. CDR3 sequence: CASSLVTSGTDTQYF. For the CDR3, the DNA is TGTGCCAGCAGCTTAGTTACTAGCGGCACAGATACGCAGTATTTT. This rearrangement joins TRBV7-9 to TRBJ2-3, with 7 bases that match TRBD2. The CDR3 length is 15 residues. V dropped 1 base and J dropped 1; count of bases not matched to a gene: 2. CDR1 and CDR2 from the germline V gene are SEHNR and FQNEAQ (reference sequence).

This clonotype was recorded at least ten times. This chain uses TRBV2 with TRBJ2-7, with 7 bases lining up with TRBD1. This CDR3 has 12 residues. V shed 5 bases, J shed 5 bases, and the junction held 3 bases outside the gene matches. Germline CDR1 is SNHLY and CDR2 is FYNNEI. The CDR3 protein is CASSPQGDEQYF. The CDR3 bases are TGTGCCAGCAGTCCCCAGGGGGACGAGCAGTACTTC.

This clonotype has at least ten counts. V is TRBV5-1 and J is TRBJ1-1; a possible D gene is TRBD1 (6 bases). The germline V gene encodes CDR1 SGHRS and CDR2 YFSETQ. This CDR3 has 14 residues. V was trimmed by 4 bases and J by 0 bases, leaving 10 bases between them. CDR3 in DNA: TGCGCCAGCAGCGGAGGACAGATGAACACTGAAGCTTTCTTT. It is translated as CASSGGQMNTEAFF.

The chain joins TRBV5-4 to TRBJ2-1; D uncertain. V was cut by 0 bases and J by 10 bases, with 17 bases left in between. This CDR3 has 15 amino acids. The germline V gene encodes CDR1 SGHNT and CDR2 YYREEE (reference sequence). CDR3 protein: CASSLVSAALGEQFF. The DNA of the CDR3 is TGTGCCAGCAGCTTGGTCAGTGCAGCGCTTGGCGAGCAGTTCTTC.

This clonotype was observed at least ten times. The CDR3 protein is CATSDLAVNTGELFF. The CDR3 DNA reads as TGTGCCACCAGTGATTTAGCGGTGAACACCGGGGAGCTGTTTTTT. This sequence joins TRBV24-1 and TRBJ2-2; a possible D gene is TRBD2 (5 bases). CDR3 length: 15 residues. V lost 1 base, J lost 1 base, and 6 bases lay in between. Germline V gene sequence: CDR1 KGHDR, CDR2 SFDVKD.

The J gene is TRBJ2-5, the V gene TRBV20-1; D is unresolved. V was clipped by 2 bases and J by 3 bases, with 10 bases between them. Germline V gene data show CDR1 as DFQATT and CDR2 as SNEGSKA (reference sequence). This CDR3 is built from 13 residues. This CDR3 is CSARQIGEETQYF. CDR3 coding DNA: TGCAGTGCTAGACAGATTGGGGAAGAGACCCAGTACTTC.

This clonotype showed up many times. CDR3 coding DNA: TGTGCCAGCAGTCTCGCGGGACTAGCGGGAGGGCCGGATCCGGACGAGCAGTACTTC. As protein: CASSLAGLAGGPDPDEQYF. The chain links TRBV27 to TRBJ2-7, with 16 bases that match TRBD2. The CDR3 consists of 19 residues. The V and J ends lost 5 bases and 5 bases, in that order; junction bases with no gene match: 15. Germline V gene lookup returns CDR1 MNHEY and CDR2 SMNVEV (reference sequence).

The sample holds many counts of this clonotype. CDR3 protein: CASTETGFTYEQYF. In nucleotides, the CDR3 is TGTGCCAGCACCGAAACGGGGTTTACCTACGAGCAGTACTTC. This rearrangement joins TRBV2 to TRBJ2-7; D is perhaps TRBD2 (5 bases). This CDR3 has 14 residues. The V end was cut by 7 bases, the J end by 2 bases, with 15 bases between. Germline V gene sequence: CDR1 SNHLY, CDR2 FYNNEI.

Comment on this clonotype: This sequence may be a read error, since a much larger clone differs from it by one base. The CDR3 protein is CARSKRNTEAFF. The CDR3 DNA reads TGTGCCCGCAGTAAAAGGAACACTGAAGCTTTCTTT. The V and J genes are TRBV6-5 and TRBJ1-1; D not resolved. CDR1 and CDR2 from the germline V gene are MNHEY and SVGAGI. The CDR3 is 12 amino acids.

This clonotype occurred many times. The chain carries TRBV12-3 or TRBV12-4 and TRBJ2-2; D gene ambiguous. Between the trimmed V and J ends, which lost 5 bases and 1 base, there was a span of 2 bases. CDR3 length: 12 residues. CDR3 residues: CASSRNTGELFF. The CDR3 DNA is TGTGCCAGCAGTAGGAACACCGGGGAGCTGTTTTTT.

This clonotype was seen more than once but under ten times. Being one base from a much bigger clone, this may be a read error. This chain uses TRBV3-1 with TRBJ2-3; 7 positions match TRBD2. This CDR3 contains 15 residues. Germline assignment: CDR1 LGHDT and CDR2 YNNKEL (reference sequence). J gave up 4 bases and V 8 bases, and 12 bases lay outside the gene matches. As DNA, the CDR3 is TGTGCCAGCGGATTCGGGGGGAGTGGCCCAGATACGCAGTATTTT. Protein: CASGFGGSGPDTQYF.

This clonotype was picked up many times. The chain has TRBV7-6 and TRBJ1-1, with unresolved D. This CDR3 is built from 12 residues. Per the germline V gene, CDR1 is SGHVS and CDR2 is FNYEAQ. The V and J ends lost 5 bases and 4 bases respectively, with 8 bases between them. This CDR3 reads CASSPRGTEAFF. The CDR3 DNA reads TGTGCCAGCAGCCCCCGGGGCACTGAAGCTTTCTTT.

This clonotype was seen ten or more times. This chain connects TRBV30 to TRBJ2-3; weak D call: TRBD2 (6 bases). Trimming took 4 bases from V and 5 from J, leaving 13 bases between them. Per germline, CDR1 GTSNPN and CDR2 SVGIG (reference sequence). The CDR3 runs to 13 residues. The CDR3 sequence: CAWNRQGGDTQYF. As DNA, the CDR3 is TGTGCCTGGAATCGGCAGGGAGGAGATACGCAGTATTTT.

With regard to this clonotype: This may arise from a read error, as a much more abundant clone is one base away. The chain employs TRBV6-2 or TRBV6-3 and TRBJ2-7, with unresolved D. The CDR3 runs to 11 residues. The germline gives CDR1 MNHEY, CDR2 SVGEGT. The CDR3 sequence: CASGYPGEQYF. CDR3 DNA sequence: TGTGCCAGCGGTTACCCGGGCGAGCAGTACTTC.

The V call is TRBV5-1, the J call TRBJ2-7; 7 positions agree with TRBD1. The CDR3 is 16 amino acids. Trimming removed 5 bases from V and 4 bases from J; junction bases left unmatched: 15. Per the germline V gene, CDR1 is SGHRS and CDR2 is YFSETQ. The CDR3 sequence is CASRRTILQGRYEQYF. The CDR3 nucleotides are TGCGCCAGCAGACGAACAATCCTACAGGGGCGGTACGAGCAGTACTTC. Combining the CDR3 with reference TRBV5-1 and TRBJ2-7 gives the whole variable domain KAGVTQTPRYLIKTRGQQVTLSCSPISGHRSVSWYQQTPGQGLQFLFEYFSETQRNKGNFPGRFSGRQFSNSRSEMNVSTLELGDSALYLCASRRTILQGRYEQYFGPGTRLTVT.

Many counts were recorded for this clonotype. The chain uses TRBV29-1 and TRBJ2-7; D unresolved. The CDR3 has 12 amino acids. Germline V gives CDR1 SQVTM, CDR2 ANQGSEA. The V gene lost 4 bases and the J gene lost 3 bases, with 10 bases spanning the gap. The CDR3 reads CSVGDTFYEQYF. CDR3 coding DNA: TGCAGCGTTGGAGATACCTTCTACGAGCAGTACTTC.

This clonotype came up many times. J is TRBJ2-7 and V is TRBV4-1; D remains ambiguous. Trimming pared 3 bases from V and 2 bases from J, leaving 11 bases between. The germline V gene encodes CDR1 MGHRA and CDR2 YSYEKL. The CDR3 is 14 residues long. The DNA for the CDR3 is TGCGCCAGCAGCCACTCACTGAGCGCCTACGAGCAGTACTTC. Its translation is CASSHSLSAYEQYF.

Of note for this clonotype: A clone one base away is much larger, so this may be a read error. V is TRBV14 and J is TRBJ2-3; no firm D call. The CDR3 extends over 13 amino acids. Germline CDR1 is SGHDN and CDR2 is FVKESK. CDR3 residues: CASGQIATDTQYF. The CDR3 DNA is TGTGCCAGCGGCCAAATAGCCACAGATACGCAGTATTTT.

This clonotype was seen many times. This chain links TRBV5-4 with TRBJ1-2; maybe TRBD1 (6 bases). Per germline, CDR1 SGHNT and CDR2 YYREEE (reference sequence). Trimming pared 1 base from V and 5 bases from J, leaving 9 bases between. This CDR3 contains 13 residues. The CDR3 spells CASSLTGQYGYTF. CDR3 bases: TGTGCCAGCAGCTTGACAGGGCAGTATGGCTACACCTTC.